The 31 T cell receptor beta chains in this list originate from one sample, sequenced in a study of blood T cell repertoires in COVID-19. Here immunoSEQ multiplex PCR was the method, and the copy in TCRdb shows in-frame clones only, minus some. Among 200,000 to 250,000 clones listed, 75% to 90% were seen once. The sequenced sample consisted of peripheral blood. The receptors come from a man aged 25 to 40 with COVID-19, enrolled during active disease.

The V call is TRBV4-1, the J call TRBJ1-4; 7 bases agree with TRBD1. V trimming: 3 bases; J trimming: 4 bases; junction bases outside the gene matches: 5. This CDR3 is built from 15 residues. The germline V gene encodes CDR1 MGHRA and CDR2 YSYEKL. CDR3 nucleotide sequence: TGCGCCAGCAGCCATCCGCAGGGGGTTAATGAAAAACTGTTTTTT. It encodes CASSHPQGVNEKLFF.

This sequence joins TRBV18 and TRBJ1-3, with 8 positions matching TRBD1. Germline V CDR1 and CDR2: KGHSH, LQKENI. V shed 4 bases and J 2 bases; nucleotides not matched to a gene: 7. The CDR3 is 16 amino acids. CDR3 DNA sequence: TGTGCCAGCTCACTCTCCAGGACAGGGACTGGAAACACCATATATTTT. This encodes CASSLSRTGTGNTIYF.

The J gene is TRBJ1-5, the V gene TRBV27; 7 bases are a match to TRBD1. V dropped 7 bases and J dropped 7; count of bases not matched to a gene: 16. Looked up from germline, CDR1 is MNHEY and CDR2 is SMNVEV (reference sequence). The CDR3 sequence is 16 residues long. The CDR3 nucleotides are TGTGCCAGCACTCTTTTGGGGCCCCCAGGGGGACAGCCCCAGCATTTT. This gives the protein CASTLLGPPGGQPQHF.

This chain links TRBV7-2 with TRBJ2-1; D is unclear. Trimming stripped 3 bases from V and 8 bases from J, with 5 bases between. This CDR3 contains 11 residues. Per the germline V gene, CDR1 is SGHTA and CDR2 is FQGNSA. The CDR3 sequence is CASSFLYEQFF. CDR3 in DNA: TGTGCCAGCAGCTTTTTATATGAGCAGTTCTTC.

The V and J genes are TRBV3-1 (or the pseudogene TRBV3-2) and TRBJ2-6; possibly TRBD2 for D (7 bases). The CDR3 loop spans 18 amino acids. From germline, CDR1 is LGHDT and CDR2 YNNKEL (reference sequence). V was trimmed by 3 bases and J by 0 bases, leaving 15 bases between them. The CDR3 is CASSHRGAGTSGANVLTF. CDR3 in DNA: TGTGCCAGCAGCCATCGGGGGGCAGGAACCTCTGGGGCCAACGTCCTGACTTTC.

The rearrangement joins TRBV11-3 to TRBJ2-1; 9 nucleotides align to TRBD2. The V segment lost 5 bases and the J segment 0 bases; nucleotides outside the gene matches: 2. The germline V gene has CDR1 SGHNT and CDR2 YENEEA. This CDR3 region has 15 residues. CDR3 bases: TGTGCCAGCAGCCGCGGGGGGGCCTCCTACAATGAGCAGTTCTTC. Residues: CASSRGGASYNEQFF. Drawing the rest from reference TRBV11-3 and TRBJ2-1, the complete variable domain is EAGVVQSPRYKIIEKKQPVAFWCNPISGHNTLYWYLQNLGQGPELLIRYENEEAVDDSQLPKDRFSAERLKGVDSTLKIQPAELGDSAVYLCASSRGGASYNEQFFGPGTRLTVL.

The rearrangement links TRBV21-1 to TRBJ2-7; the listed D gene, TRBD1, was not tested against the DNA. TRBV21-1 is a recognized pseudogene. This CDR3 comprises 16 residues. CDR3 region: CASSIRQGESEGEQYF. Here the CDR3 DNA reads TGTGCCAGCAGCATCAGACAGGGGGAATCTGAGGGCGAGCAGTACTTC.

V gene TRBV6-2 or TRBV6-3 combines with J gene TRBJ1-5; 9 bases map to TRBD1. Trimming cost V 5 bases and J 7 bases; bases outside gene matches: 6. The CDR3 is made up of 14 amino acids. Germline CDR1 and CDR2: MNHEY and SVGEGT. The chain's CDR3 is CASSPGTGRQPQHF. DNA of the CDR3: TGTGCCAGCAGTCCCGGGACAGGGAGGCAGCCCCAGCATTTT.

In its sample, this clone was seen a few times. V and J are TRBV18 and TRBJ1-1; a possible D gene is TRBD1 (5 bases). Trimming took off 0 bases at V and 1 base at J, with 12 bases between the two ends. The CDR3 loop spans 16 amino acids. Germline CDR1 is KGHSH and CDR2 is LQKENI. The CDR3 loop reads CASSPPGQTGNTEAFF. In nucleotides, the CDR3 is TGTGCCAGCTCACCACCGGGGCAGACTGGGAACACTGAAGCTTTCTTT.

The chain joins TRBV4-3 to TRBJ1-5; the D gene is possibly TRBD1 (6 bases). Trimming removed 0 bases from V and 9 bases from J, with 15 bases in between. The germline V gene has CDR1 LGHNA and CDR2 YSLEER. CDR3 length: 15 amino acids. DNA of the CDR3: TGCGCCAGCAGCCAAGATGGCGGGGGGCGGGTGCCCCAGCATTTT. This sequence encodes CASSQDGGGRVPQHF.

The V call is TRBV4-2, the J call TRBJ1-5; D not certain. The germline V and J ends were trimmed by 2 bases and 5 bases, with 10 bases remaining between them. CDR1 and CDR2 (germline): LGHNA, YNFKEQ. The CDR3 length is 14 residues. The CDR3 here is CASSQKTGDQPQHF. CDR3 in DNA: TGTGCCAGCAGCCAAAAAACCGGTGATCAGCCCCAGCATTTT.

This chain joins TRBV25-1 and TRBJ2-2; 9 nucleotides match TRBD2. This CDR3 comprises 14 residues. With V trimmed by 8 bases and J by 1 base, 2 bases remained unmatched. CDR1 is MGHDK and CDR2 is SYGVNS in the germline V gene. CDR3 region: CASFSGRNTGELFF. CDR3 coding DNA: TGTGCCAGCTTTAGCGGGAGGAACACCGGGGAGCTGTTTTTT.

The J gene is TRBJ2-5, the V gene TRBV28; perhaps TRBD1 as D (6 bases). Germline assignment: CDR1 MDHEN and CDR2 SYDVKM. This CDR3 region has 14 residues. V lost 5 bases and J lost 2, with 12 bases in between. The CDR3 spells CASSGWTAQETQYF. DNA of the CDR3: TGTGCCAGCAGTGGGTGGACAGCACAAGAGACCCAGTACTTC.

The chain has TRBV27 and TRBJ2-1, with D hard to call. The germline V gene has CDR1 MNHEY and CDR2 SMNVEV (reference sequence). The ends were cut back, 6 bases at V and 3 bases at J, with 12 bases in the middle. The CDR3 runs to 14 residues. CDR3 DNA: TGTGCCAGCAGCCTCCTCGGAGTCTACAATGAGCAGTTCTTC. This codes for CASSLLGVYNEQFF.

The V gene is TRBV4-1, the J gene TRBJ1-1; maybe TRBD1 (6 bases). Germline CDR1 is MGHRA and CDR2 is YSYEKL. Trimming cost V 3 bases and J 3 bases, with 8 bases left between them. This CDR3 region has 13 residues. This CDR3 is CASSQGADTEAFF. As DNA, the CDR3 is TGCGCCAGCAGCCAGGGGGCGGACACTGAAGCTTTCTTT.

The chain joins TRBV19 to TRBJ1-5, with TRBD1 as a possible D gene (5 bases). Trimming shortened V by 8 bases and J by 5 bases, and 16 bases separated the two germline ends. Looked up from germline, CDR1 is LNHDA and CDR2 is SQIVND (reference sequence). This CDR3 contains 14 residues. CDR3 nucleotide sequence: TGTGCCAGTGGCGTAGGTGGGGCAGATCAGCCCCAGCATTTT. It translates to CASGVGGADQPQHF. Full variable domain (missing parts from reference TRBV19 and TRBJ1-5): DGGITQSPKYLFRKEGQNVTLSCEQNLNHDAMYWYRQDPGQGLRLIYYSQIVNDFQKGDIAEGYSVSREKKESFPLTVTSAQKNPTAFYLCASGVGGADQPQHFGDGTRLSIL.

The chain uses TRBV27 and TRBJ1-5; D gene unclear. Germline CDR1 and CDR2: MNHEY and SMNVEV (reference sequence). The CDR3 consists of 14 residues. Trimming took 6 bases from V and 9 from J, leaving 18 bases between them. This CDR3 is CASRLTAFSGPQHF. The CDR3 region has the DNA TGTGCCAGCAGACTAACGGCCTTCTCGGGGCCCCAGCATTTT.

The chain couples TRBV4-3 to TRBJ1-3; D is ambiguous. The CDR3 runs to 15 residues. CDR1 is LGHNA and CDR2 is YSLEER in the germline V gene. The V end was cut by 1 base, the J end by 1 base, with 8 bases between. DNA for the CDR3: TGCGCCAGCAGCCAAGTAATAGATTCTGGAAACACCATATATTTT. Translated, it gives CASSQVIDSGNTIYF.

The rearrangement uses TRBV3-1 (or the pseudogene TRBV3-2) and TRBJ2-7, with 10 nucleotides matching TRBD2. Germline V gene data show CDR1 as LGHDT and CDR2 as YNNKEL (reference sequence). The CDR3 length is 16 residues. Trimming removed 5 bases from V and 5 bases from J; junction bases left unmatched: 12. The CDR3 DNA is TGTGCCAGCAGCTCGATTATAGCGGGGGGTCCCCACGAGCAGTACTTC. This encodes CASSSIIAGGPHEQYF.

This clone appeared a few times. The CDR3, as DNA: TGTGCCAGCAGTTTGACAGGGAACTATGGCTACACCTTC. Translating gives CASSLTGNYGYTF. The chain couples TRBV6-2 or TRBV6-3 to TRBJ1-2; 7 bases are a match to TRBD1. Germline lookup yields CDR1 MNHEY and CDR2 SVGEGT. This CDR3 contains 13 residues. The V segment lost 4 bases and the J segment 2 bases; nucleotides outside the gene matches: 1.

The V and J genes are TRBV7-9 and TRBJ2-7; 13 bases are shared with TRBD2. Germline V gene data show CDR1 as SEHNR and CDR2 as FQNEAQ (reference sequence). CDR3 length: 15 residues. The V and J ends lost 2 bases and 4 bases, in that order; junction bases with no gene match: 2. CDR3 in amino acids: CASSLQLAGGYEQYF. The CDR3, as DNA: TGTGCCAGCAGCTTACAACTAGCGGGAGGGTACGAGCAGTACTTC.

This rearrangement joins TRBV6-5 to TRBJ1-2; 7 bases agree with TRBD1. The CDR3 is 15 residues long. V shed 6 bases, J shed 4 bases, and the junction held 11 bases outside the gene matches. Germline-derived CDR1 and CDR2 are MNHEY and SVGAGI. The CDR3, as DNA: TGTGCCAGCAGCCTCAAGATGGGGACAGTCTATGGCTACACCTTC. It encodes CASSLKMGTVYGYTF.

This CDR3 is CASSQEPPEVMYESNQPQHF. Here the CDR3 DNA reads TGCGCCAGCAGCCAAGAACCGCCCGAAGTTATGTACGAGTCCAATCAGCCCCAGCATTTT. This chain uses TRBV4-1 with TRBJ1-5; D not certain. CDR1 is MGHRA, CDR2 YSYEKL, per germline. The CDR3 has 20 residues. Trimming stripped 0 bases from V and 3 bases from J, with 24 bases between.

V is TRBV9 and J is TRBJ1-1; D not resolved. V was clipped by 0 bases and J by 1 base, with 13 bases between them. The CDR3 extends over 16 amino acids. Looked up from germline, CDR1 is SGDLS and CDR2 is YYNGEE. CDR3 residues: CASSVACGRGNTEAFF. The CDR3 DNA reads TGTGCCAGCAGCGTAGCTTGTGGGCGGGGGAACACTGAAGCTTTCTTT.

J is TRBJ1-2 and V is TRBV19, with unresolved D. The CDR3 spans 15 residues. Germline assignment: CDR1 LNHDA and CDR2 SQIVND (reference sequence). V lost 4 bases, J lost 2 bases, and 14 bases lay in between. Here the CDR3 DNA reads TGTGCCAGTAGTACCTACCGACAAGAGAACTATGGCTACACCTTC. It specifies CASSTYRQENYGYTF. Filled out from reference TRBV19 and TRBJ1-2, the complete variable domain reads DGGITQSPKYLFRKEGQNVTLSCEQNLNHDAMYWYRQDPGQGLRLIYYSQIVNDFQKGDIAEGYSVSREKKESFPLTVTSAQKNPTAFYLCASSTYRQENYGYTFGSGTRLTVV.

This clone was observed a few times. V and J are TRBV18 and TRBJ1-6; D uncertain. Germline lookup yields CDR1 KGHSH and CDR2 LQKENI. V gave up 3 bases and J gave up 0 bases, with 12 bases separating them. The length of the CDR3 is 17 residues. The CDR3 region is CASSPNGFDSYNSPLHF. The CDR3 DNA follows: TGTGCCAGCTCACCGAACGGGTTCGACTCCTATAATTCACCCCTCCACTTT.

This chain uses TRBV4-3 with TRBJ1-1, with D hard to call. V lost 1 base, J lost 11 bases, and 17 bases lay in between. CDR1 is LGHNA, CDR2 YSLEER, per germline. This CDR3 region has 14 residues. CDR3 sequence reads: CASSQAPSFPRAFF. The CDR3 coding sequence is TGCGCCAGCAGCCAAGCCCCCTCGTTTCCCCGGGCTTTCTTT.

In DNA form, the CDR3 reads TGTGCCAGCAGTGAAGGACGGGGACTAGCGGGGAGAAGAGATACGCAGTATTTT. Its translation: CASSEGRGLAGRRDTQYF. The V call is TRBV2, the J call TRBJ2-3; 13 bases map to TRBD2. CDR1 SNHLY and CDR2 FYNNEI come from the germline V gene. The V and J ends lost 1 base and 5 bases, in that order; junction bases with no gene match: 9. The CDR3 covers 18 residues. Supplemented by reference TRBV2 and TRBJ2-3, the full variable domain reads EPEVTQTPSHQVTQMGQEVILRCVPISNHLYFYWYRQILGQKVEFLVSFYNNEISEKSEIFDDQFSVERPDGSNFTLKIRSTKLEDSAMYFCASSEGRGLAGRRDTQYFGPGTRLTVL.

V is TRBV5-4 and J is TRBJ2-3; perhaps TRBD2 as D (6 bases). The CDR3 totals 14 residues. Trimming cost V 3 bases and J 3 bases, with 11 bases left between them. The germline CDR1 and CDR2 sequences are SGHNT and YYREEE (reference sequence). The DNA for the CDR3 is TGTGCCAGCAGCTCGGCGGGGTTGACAGATACGCAGTATTTT. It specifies CASSSAGLTDTQYF.

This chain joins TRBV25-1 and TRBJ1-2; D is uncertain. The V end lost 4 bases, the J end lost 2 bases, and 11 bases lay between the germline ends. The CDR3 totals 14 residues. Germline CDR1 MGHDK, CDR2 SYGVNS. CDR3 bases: TGTGCCAGCAGTGTGGCGGGTTTAAACTATGGCTACACCTTC. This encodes CASSVAGLNYGYTF.

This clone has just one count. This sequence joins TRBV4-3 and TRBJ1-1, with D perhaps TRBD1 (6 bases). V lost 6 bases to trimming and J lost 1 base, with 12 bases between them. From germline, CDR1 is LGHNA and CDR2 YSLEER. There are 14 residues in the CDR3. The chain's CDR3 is CASRGGRGNTEAFF. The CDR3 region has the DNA TGCGCCAGCAGAGGCGGCAGGGGGAACACTGAAGCTTTCTTT.